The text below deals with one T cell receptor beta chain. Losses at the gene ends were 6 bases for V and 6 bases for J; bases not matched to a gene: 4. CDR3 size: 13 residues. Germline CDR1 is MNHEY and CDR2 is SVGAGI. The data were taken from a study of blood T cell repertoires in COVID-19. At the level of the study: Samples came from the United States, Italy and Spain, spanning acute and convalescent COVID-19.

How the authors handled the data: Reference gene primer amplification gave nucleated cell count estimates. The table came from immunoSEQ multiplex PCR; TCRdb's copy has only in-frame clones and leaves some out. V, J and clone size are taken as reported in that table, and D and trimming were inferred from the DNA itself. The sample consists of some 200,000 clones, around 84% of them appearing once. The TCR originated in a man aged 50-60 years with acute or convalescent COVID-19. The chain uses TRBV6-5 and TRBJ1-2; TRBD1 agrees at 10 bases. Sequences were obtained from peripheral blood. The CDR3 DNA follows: TGTGCCAGCAGGCGGGACAGGGGAGATGGCTACACCTTC. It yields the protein CASRRDRGDGYTF.